The entry below gives a single T cell receptor (beta chain) sequence along with its context. Its cognate antigen is unknown. TCRdb's table, derived via immunoSEQ multiplex PCR, lists solely in-frame clones and lacks some. The sample carries a few thousand clones, approximately 90% recorded once. Per the germline V gene, CDR1 is LNHDA and CDR2 is SQIVND (reference sequence). This CDR3 is built from 15 residues. Trimming removed 3 bases at V and 3 bases at J, with 12 bases between. This sample is part of a study of brain metastases from non-small cell lung cancer. Study-wide results and limits: Compared with primary tumors, brain metastases showed less T-cell infiltration. Metastases had sparse T cells but largely shared repertoires with primaries.

The J gene is TRBJ2-1, the V gene TRBV19, with D hard to call. Sequencing was carried out using primary lung tumor tissue. This receptor was taken from a donor aged 40 or over with non-small cell lung cancer. The CDR3 loop is CASSMRHSGYNEQFF. The CDR3 DNA sequence: TGTGCCAGTAGTATGCGTCACTCGGGCTACAATGAGCAGTTCTTC. Complete variable domain (other parts from reference TRBV19 and TRBJ2-1): DGGITQSPKYLFRKEGQNVTLSCEQNLNHDAMYWYRQDPGQGLRLIYYSQIVNDFQKGDIAEGYSVSREKKESFPLTVTSAQKNPTAFYLCASSMRHSGYNEQFFGPGTRLTVL.